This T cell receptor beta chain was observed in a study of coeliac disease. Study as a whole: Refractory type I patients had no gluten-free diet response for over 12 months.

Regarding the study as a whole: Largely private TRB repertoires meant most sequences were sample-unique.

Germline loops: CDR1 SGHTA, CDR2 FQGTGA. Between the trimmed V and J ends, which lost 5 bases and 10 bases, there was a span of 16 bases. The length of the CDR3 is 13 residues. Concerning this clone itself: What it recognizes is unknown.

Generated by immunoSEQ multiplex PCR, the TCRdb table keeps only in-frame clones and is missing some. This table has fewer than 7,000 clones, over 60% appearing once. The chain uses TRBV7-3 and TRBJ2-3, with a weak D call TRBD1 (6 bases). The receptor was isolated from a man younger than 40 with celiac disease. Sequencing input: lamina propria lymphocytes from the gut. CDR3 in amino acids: CASSPPQGLAQYF. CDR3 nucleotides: TGTGCCAGCAGCCCACCACAGGGATTGGCGCAGTATTTT. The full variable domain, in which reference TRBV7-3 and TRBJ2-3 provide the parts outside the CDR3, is GAGVSQTPSNKVTEKGKYVELRCDPISGHTALYWYRQSLGQGPEFLIYFQGTGAADDSGLPNDRFFAVRPEGSVSTLKIQRTERGDSAVYLCASSPPQGLAQYFGPGTRLTVL.